What follows are 5 T cell receptor beta chains derived from one specimen sequenced in a study of tumor-infiltrating lymphocytes in primary liver carcinoma. The authors made TCR beta cDNA from 450 to 600 ng total RNA with a constant-region primer. Researchers made the TCR beta libraries by running three nested multiplex PCR rounds with slightly modified ARM-PCR. A C-beta reverse primer and TRBV1-TRBV30 forward primers served in each of the first two PCR rounds, at approximately 10 cycles apiece. MiXCR, run by TCRdb on the multiplex PCR reads, gives a single entry per CDR3 protein. Of 300,000 to 350,000 distinct CDR3 sequences listed, roughly 61% are singletons. RNA isolated from unsorted whole blood supplied the blood RNA, with germline DNA also extracted. Material for sequencing was peripheral blood. These TCRs come from a man aged 40-49 years with primary liver carcinoma and hepatitis B virus infection.

The sample holds a few counts of this clonotype. V is TRBV6-1 and J is TRBJ1-5, with D possibly TRBD1 on 5 matching bases. Germline V lookup: CDR1 MNHNS, CDR2 SASEGT. V was clipped by 5 bases and J by 2 bases, with 22 bases between them. The CDR3 runs to 18 residues. The CDR3 DNA is TGTGCCAGCAGTTCACCCTTAGGGCAGGGAGGCGGCAATCAGCCCCAGCATTTT. Amino acids: CASSSPLGQGGGNQPQHF.

Concerning this clonotype itself: The germline gene is not matched at one end of the junction; a read error may be the cause. This chain uses TRBV11-2 with TRBJ2-6, with 8 bases aligning to TRBD1. This CDR3 region has 15 residues. Germline CDR1 is SGHAT and CDR2 is FQNNGV. The CDR3 here is CANSRTGPGAKVLTF. DNA of the CDR3: TGTGCCAACAGCCGGACAGGGCCTGGGGCCAAGGTCCTGACTTTC.

This clonotype was counted a single time. The junction and the germline gene differ at one end; a read error may be behind it. V and J are TRBV29-1 and TRBJ1-2, with D unresolved. There are 12 residues in the CDR3. The germline V gene encodes CDR1 SQVTM and CDR2 ANQGSEA. CDR3 protein: CSVGRGYYGYTF. CDR3 nucleotide sequence: TGCAGTGTTGGTAGAGGGTACTATGGCTACACCTTC.

This clonotype was seen a few times. The chain links TRBV6-7 to TRBJ2-4; weak D call: TRBD2 (6 bases). TRBV6-7 is annotated as an ORF whose role is uncertain. The V end lost 2 bases, the J end lost 0 bases, and 20 bases lay between the germline ends. CDR3 length equals 19 residues. In nucleotides, the CDR3 is TGTGCCAGCAGTTACCCTGCTACGGGGGATTCTTTAGCCAAAAACATTCAGTACTTC. Its translation is CASSYPATGDSLAKNIQYF.

This clonotype was counted many times. V usage is TRBV10-3 and J usage is TRBJ1-5, with D uncertain. V dropped 4 bases and J dropped 4 bases, with 11 bases sitting between them. Germline CDR1 ENHRY, CDR2 SYGVKD. The CDR3 spans 14 residues. The CDR3 DNA reads TGTGCCATCAGTGCGGGGATCGGTAATCAGCCCCAGCATTTT. Encoded protein: CAISAGIGNQPQHF.